This T cell receptor beta chain was retrieved from a study of CD8 T cells in Susac syndrome (dated by TCRdb to the late 2010s). Concerning the study at large: Repertoire sequencing was used to test whether CD8+ T cell activation and differentiation in Susac syndrome was antigen driven. CD8+ T cell repertoire clonality was compared between about 12 healthy donors, some 14 Susac syndrome patients and some 15 multiple sclerosis patients.

Points the paper makes about the study in general: The study acknowledged that relatively few individuals were included in the TCR sequencing and HLA analysis.

Peripheral blood CD8+ and CD4+ T cells from healthy donors, Susac syndrome patients and multiple sclerosis patients were profiled using high-throughput TCR beta sequencing. Treatment-naive patients with stable or active relapsing-remitting disease fulfilling revised McDonald criteria were used as multiple sclerosis controls. Bulk CD8+ and CD4+ T cells were purified by magnetic negative isolation, while CD8+ TEMRA cells were enriched using FACS. Blood was drawn into EDTA tubes, processed within 24 hours, and PBMCs were isolated by density gradient centrifugation. PBMCs intended for TCR sequencing were cryopreserved in liquid nitrogen and thawed later in a water bath at 37 degrees C. A purity of at least 90% was achieved for sorted or isolated CD4+, CD8+ and CD8+ TEMRA cells. Relative to germline, V is 1 base shorter and J is 5 bases shorter, with 15 bases between their ends. Measured from the cysteine to the phenylalanine, the CDR3 is 16 residues long. Just the 48-base CDR3 DNA is kept, in frame starting at base 1. The germline V gene (reference sequence) gives CDR1 as LNHNV and CDR2 as YYDKDF.

In regard to this clonotype: Its antigen is currently not known. No much larger clone is present one base from it, and per-base qualities are unavailable.

RNA was extracted with the RNeasy kit and roughly 0.45 to 1 ug was reverse transcribed using random hexamers. TCR beta CDR3 regions were amplified with the immunoSEQ multiplex PCR assay covering 54 Vbeta and 13 Jbeta segments. PCR amplification bias was corrected using a synthetic template baseline for primer optimization and computational correction. In the original analysis: Reads were annotated to V, D and J genes per IMGT and analyzed with immunoSEQ Analyzer, keeping only productive sequences. To calculate clonality, Shannon entropy was normalized by log2 of the number of productive unique sequences and then subtracted from one. For each patient and control, public and private clones were evaluated among the 100 most prevalent clones. A clone was defined as Susac-specific if it was absent from the healthy and MS cohorts, from more than 850 published viral clones and from other ImmuneACCESS disease sequences. TCRdb itself trimmed the public reads at Q25 with fastp, ran MiXCR and retained productive beta chains. For every CDR3 protein sequence, its rows merge into one entry that carries the most common genes and DNA. The V and J calls reflect TCRdb's pipeline rather than the authors' work. The sample includes 150,000 to 190,000 distinct CDR3 sequences, with about 95% observed a single time. The top ten hold 0.14% to 0.15% of the sample.

This sequence uses TRBV15 and TRBJ2-1; the D gene cannot be resolved reliably. The sequence was obtained from a human donor with multiple sclerosis. Sample: CD8+ T cells from PBMCs. The bases are TGTGCCACCAGCAGAGGCTCAATAGCTCCCCACAATGAGCAGTTCTTC. Translated, this is CATSRGSIAPHNEQFF.